The 5 T cell receptor beta chains below all came from one sample that was sequenced in a study of early T cells in non-severe SARS-CoV-2 infection. Via MiXCR, TCRdb re-called the 5' RACE reads, giving one row per CDR3 protein. The sample shows some 32,000 distinct CDR3 sequences, around 7% of them seen only once. Sequencing was done on a sample of whole blood. Receptor source: an adult who was a healthcare worker with PCR-confirmed SARS-CoV-2 infection or an uninfected control (not recorded which).

This clonotype was found many times. This chain connects TRBV28 to TRBJ1-1; a possible D gene is TRBD1 (5 bases). Deletions cut 6 bases from V and 1 base from J, with 9 bases between. Germline-derived CDR1 and CDR2 are MDHEN and SYDVKM. This CDR3 has 13 amino acids. CDR3 sequence reads: CASREGWNTEAFF. The CDR3 DNA reads TGTGCCAGCAGGGAGGGGTGGAACACTGAAGCTTTCTTT.

This clonotype appeared many times. The J gene is TRBJ1-6, the V gene TRBV30; a weak D match, TRBD1 (5 bases). The CDR3 length is 16 residues. Trimming took 1 base from V and 8 from J, leaving 18 bases between them. Germline values: CDR1 GTSNPN, CDR2 SVGIG (reference sequence). CDR3 DNA: TGTGCCTGGAGTGCCCTATCAGGGAGAAGGGATTCACCCCTCCACTTT. Residues: CAWSALSGRRDSPLHF. Using reference TRBV30 and TRBJ1-6 for the parts outside the CDR3, the full variable domain is SQTIHQWPATLVQPVGSPLSLECTVEGTSNPNLYWYRQAAGRGLQLLFYSVGIGQISSEVPQNLSASRPQDRQFILSSKKLLLSDSGFYLCAWSALSGRRDSPLHFGNGTRLTVT.

This clonotype has ten or more counts. The chain uses TRBV3-1 and TRBJ1-5; D remains ambiguous. Germline-derived CDR1 and CDR2 are LGHDT and YNNKEL (reference sequence). The CDR3 contains 13 residues. V shed 2 bases and J shed 4 bases, with 6 bases lying between them. The DNA of the CDR3 is TGTGCCAGCAGCCAATATTGGAATCAGCCCCAGCATTTT. It yields the protein CASSQYWNQPQHF. Drawing the rest from reference TRBV3-1 and TRBJ1-5, the complete variable domain is DTAVSQTPKYLVTQMGNDKSIKCEQNLGHDTMYWYKQDSKKFLKIMFSYNNKELIINETVPNRFSPKSPDKAHLNLHINSLELGDSAVYFCASSQYWNQPQHFGDGTRLSIL.

This clonotype was seen many times. The chain combines TRBV21-1 with TRBJ2-2; the table's D call, TRBD1, was not checked against the DNA. TRBV21-1 is a pseudogene locus. The CDR3 spans 17 residues. The CDR3 DNA follows: TGTGCCAGCAGCAGCTGGGCCGGGAGCAGGCTCACCGGGGAGCTGTTTTTT. This gives the protein CASSSWAGSRLTGELFF.

V and J are TRBV5-1 and TRBJ2-7; 9 bases agree with TRBD2. V shed 3 bases and J 3 bases; nucleotides not matched to a gene: 10. CDR1 SGHRS and CDR2 YFSETQ come from the germline V gene. CDR3 length: 16 residues. CDR3 sequence (DNA): TGCGCCAGCAGCTACATGGGCAGCGGGAGGATCTACGAGCAGTACTTC. Translated, it gives CASSYMGSGRIYEQYF.